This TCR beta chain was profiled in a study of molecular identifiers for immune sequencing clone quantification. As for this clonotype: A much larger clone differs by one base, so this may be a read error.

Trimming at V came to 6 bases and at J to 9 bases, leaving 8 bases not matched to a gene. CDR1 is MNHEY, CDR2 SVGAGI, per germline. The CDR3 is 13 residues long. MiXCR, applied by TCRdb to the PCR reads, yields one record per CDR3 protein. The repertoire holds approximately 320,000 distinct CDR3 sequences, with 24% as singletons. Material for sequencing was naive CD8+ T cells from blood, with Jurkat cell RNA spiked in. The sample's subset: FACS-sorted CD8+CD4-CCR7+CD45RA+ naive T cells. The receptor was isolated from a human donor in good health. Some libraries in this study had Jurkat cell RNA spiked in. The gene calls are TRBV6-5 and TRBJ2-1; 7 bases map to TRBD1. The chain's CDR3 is CASSTDRVAEQFF. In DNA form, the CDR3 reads TGTGCCAGCAGCACTGACAGGGTGGCTGAGCAGTTCTTC.